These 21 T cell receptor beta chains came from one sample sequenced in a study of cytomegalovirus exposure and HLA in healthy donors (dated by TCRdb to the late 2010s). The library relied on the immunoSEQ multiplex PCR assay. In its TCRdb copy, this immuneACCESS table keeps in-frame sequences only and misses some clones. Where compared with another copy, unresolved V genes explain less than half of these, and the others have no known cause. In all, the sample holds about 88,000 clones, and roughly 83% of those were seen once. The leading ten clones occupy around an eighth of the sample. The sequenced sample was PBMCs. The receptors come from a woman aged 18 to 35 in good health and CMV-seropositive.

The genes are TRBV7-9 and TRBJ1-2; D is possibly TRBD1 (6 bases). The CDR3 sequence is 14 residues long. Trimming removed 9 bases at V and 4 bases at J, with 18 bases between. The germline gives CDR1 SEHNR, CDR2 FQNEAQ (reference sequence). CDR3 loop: CASASTGPVYGYTF. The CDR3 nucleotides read TGTGCCAGTGCTTCTACAGGGCCAGTCTATGGCTACACCTTC.

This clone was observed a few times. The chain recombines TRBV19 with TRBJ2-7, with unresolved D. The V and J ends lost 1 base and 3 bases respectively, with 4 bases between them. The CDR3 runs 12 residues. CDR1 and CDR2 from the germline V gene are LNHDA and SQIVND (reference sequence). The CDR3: CASSIGGYEQYF. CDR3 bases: TGTGCCAGTAGTATAGGAGGCTACGAGCAGTACTTC.

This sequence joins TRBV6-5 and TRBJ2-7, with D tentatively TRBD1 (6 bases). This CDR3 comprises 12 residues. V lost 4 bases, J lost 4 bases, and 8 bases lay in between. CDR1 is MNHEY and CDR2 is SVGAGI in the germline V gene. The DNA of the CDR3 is TGTGCCAGCAGTTCCGACAGGTACGAGCAGTACTTC. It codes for CASSSDRYEQYF.

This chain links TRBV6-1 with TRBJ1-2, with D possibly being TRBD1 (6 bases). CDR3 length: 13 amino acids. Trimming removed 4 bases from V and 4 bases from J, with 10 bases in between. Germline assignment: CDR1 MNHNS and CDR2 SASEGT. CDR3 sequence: CASSVDSPYGYTF. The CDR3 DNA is TGTGCCAGCAGTGTGGACAGCCCCTATGGCTACACCTTC.

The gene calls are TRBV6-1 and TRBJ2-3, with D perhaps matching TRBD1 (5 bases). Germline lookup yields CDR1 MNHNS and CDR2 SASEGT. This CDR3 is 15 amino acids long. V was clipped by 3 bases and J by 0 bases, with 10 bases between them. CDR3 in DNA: TGTGCCAGCAGTGATCTCAGGGAAAGCACAGATACGCAGTATTTT. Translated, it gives CASSDLRESTDTQYF.

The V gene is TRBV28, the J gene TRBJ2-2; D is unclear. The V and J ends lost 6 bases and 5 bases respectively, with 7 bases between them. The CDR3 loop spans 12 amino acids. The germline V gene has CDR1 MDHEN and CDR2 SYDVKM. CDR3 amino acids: CASRKSTGELFF. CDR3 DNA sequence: TGTGCCAGCAGAAAATCAACCGGGGAGCTGTTTTTT.

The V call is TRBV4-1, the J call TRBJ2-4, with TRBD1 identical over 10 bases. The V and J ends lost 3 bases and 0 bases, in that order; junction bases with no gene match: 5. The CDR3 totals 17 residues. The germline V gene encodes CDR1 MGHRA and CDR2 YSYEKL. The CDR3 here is CASSHIRDRGAKNIQYF. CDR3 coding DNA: TGCGCCAGCAGCCACATCCGGGACAGGGGAGCCAAAAACATTCAGTACTTC.

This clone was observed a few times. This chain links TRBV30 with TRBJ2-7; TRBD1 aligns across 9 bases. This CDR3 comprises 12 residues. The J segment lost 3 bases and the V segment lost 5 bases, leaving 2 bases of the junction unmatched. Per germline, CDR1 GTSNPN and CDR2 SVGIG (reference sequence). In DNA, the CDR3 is TGTGCCTGGTCGGGACAGGGCTACGAGCAGTACTTC. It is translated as CAWSGQGYEQYF. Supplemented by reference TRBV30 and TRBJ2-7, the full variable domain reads SQTIHQWPATLVQPVGSPLSLECTVEGTSNPNLYWYRQAAGRGLQLLFYSVGIGQISSEVPQNLSASRPQDRQFILSSKKLLLSDSGFYLCAWSGQGYEQYFGPGTRLTVT.

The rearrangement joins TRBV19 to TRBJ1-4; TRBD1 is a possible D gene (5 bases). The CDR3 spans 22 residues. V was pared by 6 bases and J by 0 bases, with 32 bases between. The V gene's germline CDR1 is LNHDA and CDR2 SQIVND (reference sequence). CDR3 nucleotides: TGTGCCAGTAGCACCGGGTTGTTTGGCCGGGACTCCCCTGCCGCAACTAATGAAAAACTGTTTTTT. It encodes CASSTGLFGRDSPAATNEKLFF.

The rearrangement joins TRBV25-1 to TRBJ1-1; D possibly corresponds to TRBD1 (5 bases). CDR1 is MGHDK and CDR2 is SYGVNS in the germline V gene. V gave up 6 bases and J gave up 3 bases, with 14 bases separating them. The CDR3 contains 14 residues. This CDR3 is CASRDTAGYTEAFF. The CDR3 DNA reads TGTGCCAGCAGAGATACCGCAGGGTACACTGAAGCTTTCTTT.

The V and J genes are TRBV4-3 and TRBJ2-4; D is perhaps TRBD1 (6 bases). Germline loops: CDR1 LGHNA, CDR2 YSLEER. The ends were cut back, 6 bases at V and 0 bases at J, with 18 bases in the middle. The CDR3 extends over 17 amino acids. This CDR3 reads CASSDSWTELAKNIQYF. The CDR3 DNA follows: TGCGCCAGCAGTGACTCCTGGACAGAGCTAGCCAAAAACATTCAGTACTTC.

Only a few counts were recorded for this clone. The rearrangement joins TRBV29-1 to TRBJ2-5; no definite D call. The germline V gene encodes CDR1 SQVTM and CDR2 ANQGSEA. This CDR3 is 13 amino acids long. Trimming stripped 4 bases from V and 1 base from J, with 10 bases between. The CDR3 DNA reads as TGCAGCGTTGCTTATAAGCCCCAAGAGACCCAGTACTTC. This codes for CSVAYKPQETQYF.

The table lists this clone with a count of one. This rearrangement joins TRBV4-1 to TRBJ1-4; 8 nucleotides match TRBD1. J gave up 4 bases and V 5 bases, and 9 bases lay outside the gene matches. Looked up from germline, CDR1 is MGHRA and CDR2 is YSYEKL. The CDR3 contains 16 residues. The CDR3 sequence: CASSVPGTGFNEKLFF. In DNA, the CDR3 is TGCGCCAGCAGCGTACCCGGGACAGGATTTAATGAAAAACTGTTTTTT.

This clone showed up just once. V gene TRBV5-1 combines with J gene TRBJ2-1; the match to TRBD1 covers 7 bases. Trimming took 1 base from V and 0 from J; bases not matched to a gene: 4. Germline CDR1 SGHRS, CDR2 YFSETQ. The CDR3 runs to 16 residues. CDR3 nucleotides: TGCGCCAGCAGCTTGCCGGGACAGAGCTCCTACAATGAGCAGTTCTTC. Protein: CASSLPGQSSYNEQFF.

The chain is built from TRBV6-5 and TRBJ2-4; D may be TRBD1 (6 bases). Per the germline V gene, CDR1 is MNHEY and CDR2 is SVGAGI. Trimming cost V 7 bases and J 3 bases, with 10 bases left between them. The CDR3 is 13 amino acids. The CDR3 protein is CASTHRDKNIQYF. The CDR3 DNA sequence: TGTGCCAGCACCCACAGGGACAAAAACATTCAGTACTTC.

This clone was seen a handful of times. CDR3 sequence: CASSLRADTQYF. CDR3 in DNA: TGTGCCAGCAGCTTGCGCGCAGATACGCAGTATTTT. The chain links TRBV5-8 to TRBJ2-3, with D unclear. The germline V gene has CDR1 SGHTS and CDR2 YDEGEE. The CDR3 has 12 amino acids. The V gene lost 1 base and the J gene lost 4 bases, with 4 bases spanning the gap.

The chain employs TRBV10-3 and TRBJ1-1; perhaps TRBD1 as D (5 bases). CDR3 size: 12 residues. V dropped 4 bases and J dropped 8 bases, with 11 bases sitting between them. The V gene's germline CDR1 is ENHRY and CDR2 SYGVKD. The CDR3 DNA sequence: TGTGCCATCAGTGCAGGGTTTAAAGAAGCTTTCTTT. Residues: CAISAGFKEAFF.

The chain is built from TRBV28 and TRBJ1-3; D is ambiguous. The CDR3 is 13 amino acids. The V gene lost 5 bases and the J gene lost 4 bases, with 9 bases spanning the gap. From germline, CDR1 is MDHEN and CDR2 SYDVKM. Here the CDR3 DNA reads TGTGCCAGCAGTCTACCCCTAGGAAACACCATATATTTT. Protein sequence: CASSLPLGNTIYF.

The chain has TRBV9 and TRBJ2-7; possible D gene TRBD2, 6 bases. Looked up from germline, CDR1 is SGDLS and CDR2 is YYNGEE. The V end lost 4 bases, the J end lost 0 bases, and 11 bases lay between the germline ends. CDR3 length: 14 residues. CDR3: CASSRDLSSYEQYF. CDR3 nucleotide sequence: TGTGCCAGCAGCCGGGACTTGAGCTCCTACGAGCAGTACTTC.

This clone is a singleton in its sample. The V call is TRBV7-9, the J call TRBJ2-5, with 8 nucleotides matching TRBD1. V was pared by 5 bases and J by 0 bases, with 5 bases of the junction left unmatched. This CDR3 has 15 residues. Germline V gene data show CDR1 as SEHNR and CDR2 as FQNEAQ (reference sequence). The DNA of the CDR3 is TGTGCCAGCAGCCTTGACAGGGGCTACCAAGAGACCCAGTACTTC. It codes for CASSLDRGYQETQYF.

CDR3 in amino acids: CASSQEFGGPTDTQYF. CDR3 bases: TGCGCCAGCAGCCAAGAATTCGGGGGTCCCACAGATACGCAGTATTTT. The rearrangement uses TRBV4-3 and TRBJ2-3; TRBD2 might be the D (6 bases). V shed 0 bases and J shed 2 bases, with 12 bases lying between them. Germline CDR1 is LGHNA and CDR2 is YSLEER. The CDR3 is 16 residues long.